This T cell receptor beta chain appears in the sequencing data of a study of CD8+ T cells in alopecia areata (dated by TCRdb to between 2017 and 2018). About the full investigation: Treated patients were enrolled in an open-label pilot trial of oral tofacitinib, 5 to 10 mg twice daily, for moderate-to-severe alopecia areata. RNA was extracted with the PAXgene miRNA kit for fixed scalp, the miRNeasy kit for PBMCs, and the RNeasy kit for mouse skin. The SALT score, which quantifies the percentage of affected scalp surface area, was used to measure disease severity in treated patients. Clonality in the scalp was compared among normal scalp (n=4), patchy alopecia areata scalp (n=8), and alopecia totalis/universalis scalp (n=8). The study used high-throughput TCRbeta sequencing to examine T cell clonal expansion in alopecia areata, in both the C3H/HeJ mouse model and human patients. Patients received tofacitinib for 6 to 18 months and were then followed off drug for 6 months to check for delayed response and recurrence. On the human side, TCRbeta sequencing was run on scalp tissue and on sorted CD4+ and CD8+ peripheral blood T cells from healthy controls and from alopecia areata patients with either patchy or totalis/universalis disease. immunoSEQ multiplex PCR using 35 Vbeta forward primers and 13 Jbeta reverse primers was used to amplify TCRbeta CDR3 regions. Biopsies were taken from tofacitinib-treated patients at baseline and at 4 and 24 weeks of treatment, and a later scalp biopsy was taken in several of the tofacitinib-treated patients. The investigation overall reported the following: Many expanded lesional clones were found to persist in scalp and blood during tofacitinib treatment, and relapse after treatment cessation may be partly explained by this persistence. Compared with normal scalp, lesional scalp, particularly in alopecia totalis/universalis, had higher clonality and more expanded CD8+ clones, which suggests antigenic drive. Resident alphabeta T cells in normal human skin are also sequenced, complicating scalp TCR repertoire analysis, unlike mouse skin dominated by gammadelta T cells. Compared with mice, TCR sequences shared between patients were less clear, possibly partly because of HLA diversity across the patient population. Tofacitinib significantly lowered scalp clonality and the number of expanded CD8+ clones among the top 100 scalp clones. The treated cohort was small, with a single nonresponder, so links between baseline CD8+ expansion and response need larger studies.

As encoded in the germline V gene (reference sequence), CDR1 is GTSNPN while CDR2 is SVGIG. V loses 5 bases, J loses 7 bases, and the germline ends lie 14 bases apart. Its CDR3 holds 12 amino acids, cysteine through phenylalanine. CDR3 DNA only is kept here, 36 bases in frame from base 1. Receptors were amplified or captured by the immunoSEQ multiplex PCR assay. RNA was extracted from all samples and reverse transcribed into cDNA as template for TCR sequencing. SuperScript III was used to make first-strand cDNA, primed with a 2:1 mix of oligo-dT and random hexamers. A synthetic immune receptor repertoire was used to measure amplification bias, and any remaining bias was corrected computationally. Turning to the authors' computational methods: Raw reads were preprocessed for error removal, and CDR3 was defined according to IMGT conventions as running from the conserved cysteine to phenylalanine. Clonality was computed as 1 minus the Shannon entropy, with the entropy normalized by log2 of the number of productive unique TCRs. Whether scalp clones were CD4 or CD8 was inferred by matching scalp TCRbeta sequences against CD4 and CD8 repertoires sorted from blood. TCRdb's version of the immuneACCESS table is confined to in-frame rearrangements and falls short of the full clone set. An unresolved V gene accounts for under half of the shortfall where checked; the remainder is of unknown origin. Clone size and V and J calls were adopted from that table, with D and trimming inferred from the DNA. The sample contains about 220,000 clones, under 60% of them found a single time. The biggest ten clones account for roughly 1.6% of the sample.

As for this clone: The specificity of this receptor is unknown. There are no base qualities to consult, and no much larger clone falls within one base.

Sample time point, as interpreted from the label and publication: around 28 days on oral tofacitinib. The sample's treatment or condition label is to be understood as: oral pan-JAK inhibitor, 5-10 mg twice daily. Peripheral blood and lesional scalp punch biopsies were obtained from patients with alopecia areata. PBMCs were isolated by density centrifugation and stained for CD3, CD4 and CD8, and CD4+ and CD8+ T cells were sorted on a FACSAria. This TCR derives from a human donor with alopecia areata. The chain was built from TRBV30 and TRBJ1-2, with an unclear D gene assignment. The sample consisted of CD4+ T cells sorted from blood, taken at week 4, from a patient treated with tofacitinib. The DNA is TGTGCCTGGCTCCCACTTACCGCTGGCTACACCTTC. The resulting protein is CAWLPLTAGYTF.